The rows below give T cell receptor beta chains drawn from one sample of a study of post-analysis software for immune sequencing data. MiXCR, run by TCRdb on the PCR reads, gives a single entry per CDR3 protein. Of around 400,000 distinct CDR3 sequences in the sample, around a third were seen once. The sample taken for sequencing was blood. The origin of the receptors is a girl between 5 and 17 years old with multiple sclerosis. Each CDR3 is given with its conserved first and last residue. Each record gives: V gene, D gene, J gene, clone size, CDR3 protein, CDR3 DNA. The D gene is left open where the match is weak. Size values are once, few and many counts, or a class for expanded clones, and some rows have none.

TRBV28	.	TRBJ1-1	.	CASTSMGPVKKAFF	TGTGCCAGCACCTCTATGGGACCGGTAAAAAAAGCTTTCTTT
TRBV5-1	.	TRBJ1-2	.	CASSSSPNRALYGYTF	TGCGCCAGCAGCTCGAGCCCGAATAGGGCCCTATATGGCTACACCTTC
TRBV6-5	TRBD1	TRBJ1-2	.	CASSYPHGQGMGWEGYTF	TGTGCCAGCAGTTACCCGCACGGACAGGGAATGGGTTGGGAAGGCTACACCTTC
TRBV14	.	TRBJ2-1	.	CASSQVFDNEQFF	TGTGCCAGCAGCCAAGTTTTCGACAATGAGCAGTTCTTC
TRBV27	.	TRBJ2-1	.	CASSKTAYNEQFF	TGTGCCAGCAGTAAGACCGCTTACAATGAGCAGTTCTTC
TRBV12-3/TRBV12-4	TRBD1	TRBJ1-2	.	CVSRPSTGPYGYTF	TGTGTCAGCAGACCCTCGACAGGGCCCTATGGCTACACCTTC
TRBV3-1	TRBD1	TRBJ1-2	.	CASSQGGTGGVYGYTF	TGTGCCAGCAGCCAAGGCGGGACAGGTGGTGTCTATGGCTACACCTTC
TRBV4-3	TRBD1	TRBJ2-7	.	CASSQAWASGTGASYEQYF	TGCGCCAGCAGCCAGGCCTGGGCCTCCGGGACAGGGGCATCCTACGAGCAGTACTTC
TRBV5-5	TRBD1	TRBJ2-7	few	CASSGQTGVGSYEQYF	TGTGCCAGCAGCGGGCAGACAGGGGTGGGCTCCTACGAGCAGTACTTC
TRBV4-1	.	TRBJ2-5	few	CASSQLRRTGSYQETQYF	TGCGCCAGCAGCCAACTCCGGAGGACTGGATCGTACCAAGAGACCCAGTACTTC